This T cell receptor beta chain was sequenced for a study of early T cells in non-severe SARS-CoV-2 infection. TCRdb processed the 5' RACE reads anew with MiXCR; each CDR3 protein has one entry. The sample holds more than 85,000 distinct CDR3 sequences; roughly 13% are singletons and the top ten take about 6%. This clonotype has at least ten counts. The CDR3 length is 19 residues. Germline V gene sequence: CDR1 MDHEN, CDR2 SYDVKM. The V and J ends lost 6 bases and 0 bases respectively, with 25 bases between them. The V and J genes are TRBV28 and TRBJ2-3, with D perhaps being TRBD1 or TRBD2 (5 bases each). This TCR derives from an adult who was a healthcare worker with PCR-confirmed SARS-CoV-2 infection or an uninfected control (not recorded which). Source material: whole blood. CDR3 sequence: CASSPVPGRTYSSTDTQYF. The CDR3 nucleotides are TGTGCCAGCAGCCCCGTTCCGGGACGAACCTACTCTAGCACAGATACGCAGTATTTT.